This T cell receptor (beta chain) was sequenced during a study of OX40 agonist ivuxolimab in advanced cancers. Across the study: Patients in dose escalation had liver, melanoma, kidney or head and neck cancers.

Per germline, CDR1 SQVTM and CDR2 ANQGSEA. The J segment lost 5 bases and the V segment lost 3 bases, leaving 8 bases of the junction unmatched. CDR3 length: 14 residues. Overall study findings and caveats: Blood T cells, both CD4+ and CD8+, expanded clonally by week 6 at 0.1 to 3.0 mg/kg.

Sequencing was performed with immunoSEQ multiplex PCR; in TCRdb, only in-frame clones are kept and a portion is missing. The data show 100,000 to 130,000 clones, 85% to 95% seen once. Patients were ineligible given autoimmune disease history or systemic immunosuppression. On this clone itself: What it binds is not known.

The receptor's source is an adult with an advanced solid tumor such as melanoma, head and neck, liver or kidney cancer. Sequenced material: CD4+ or CD8+ T cells sorted from blood, taken in a trial of the OX40 agonist ivuxolimab. The chain combines TRBV29-1 with TRBJ2-5; 8 positions match TRBD2. The CDR3 bases are TGCAGCGTTGATGAGGGGTCGGGAGGGGAGACCCAGTACTTC. Its translation: CSVDEGSGGETQYF.